This T cell receptor beta chain was identified during a study of identical twins. This clonotype appeared a few times. Each CDR3 protein is one row after TCRdb ran MiXCR on the 5' RACE reads. The repertoire includes around 490,000 distinct CDR3 sequences, more than 20% of them detected once, and around 0.5% sits in the top ten. The same data also contributed to another study, on yellow fever vaccine responses in identical twins.

Sequenced input: CD4+ T cells sorted from blood. The clonotype originates from a woman between 18 and 29 years old in good health.

Written as DNA, the CDR3 is TGTGCCAGCAGCTACAGGGTAGGCTACGAGCAGTACGTC. This gives the protein CASSYRVGYEQYV. The V call is TRBV7-8, the J call TRBJ2-7; D possibly corresponds to TRBD1 (6 bases). The V gene's germline CDR1 is SGHVS and CDR2 FQNEAQ. Between the trimmed V and J ends, which lost 4 bases and 3 bases, there was a span of 10 bases. There are 13 residues in the CDR3.